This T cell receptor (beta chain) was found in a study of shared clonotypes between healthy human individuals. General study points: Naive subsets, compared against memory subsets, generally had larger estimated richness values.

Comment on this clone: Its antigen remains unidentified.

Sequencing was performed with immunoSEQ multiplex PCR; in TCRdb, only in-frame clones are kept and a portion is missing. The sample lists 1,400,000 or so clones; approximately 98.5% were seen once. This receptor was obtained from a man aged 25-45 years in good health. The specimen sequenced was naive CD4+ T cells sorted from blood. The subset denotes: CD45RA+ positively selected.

The CDR3 DNA is TGTGCCAGCAGCGCAGGACAGGGGAACACCGGGGAGCTGTTTTTT. Its translation is CASSAGQGNTGELFF. The chain employs TRBV9 and TRBJ2-2; 8 bases agree with TRBD1. J lost 1 base, V lost 3 bases, and 2 bases had no gene match. This CDR3 contains 15 residues. The germline gives CDR1 SGDLS, CDR2 YYNGEE.